The 27 T cell receptor beta chains given below trace back to one sample, sequenced in a study of T-cell reconstitution after alpha-beta-depleted transplantation in children (TCRdb year 2016). The treatment or condition label, read with the paper, signifies: allogeneic hematopoietic cell transplantation with graft depleted of TCRalphabeta T cells and CD19 B cells. Library preparation was by PCR. Sequencer: Illumina HiSeq 2500. Molecular barcoding was employed in the preparation of TCR libraries, with unique molecular identifiers being used to normalize TCRbeta repertoire quantification. The raw public data were reprocessed by TCRdb itself: fastp quality trimming at Q25, MiXCR clonotype calling, in-frame beta chains only. Entries that share a CDR3 protein sequence are merged under the most common genes and DNA. Counted in this sample were about 440,000 distinct CDR3 sequences; 43% of them appeared once. The biggest ten clones account for roughly a quarter of the sample.

Sequences were derived from PBMCs, sampled before TCRalphabeta/CD19-depleted stem cell transplant. The receptor set was obtained from a girl aged 2 to 10 with aplastic anemia, due to receive a stem cell transplant.

This clonotype came up many times. The V gene is TRBV10-2, the J gene TRBJ2-2; 9 bases agree with TRBD1. Germline CDR1 and CDR2: WSHSY and SAAADI. The CDR3 consists of 15 residues. The V and J ends lost 6 bases and 5 bases, in that order; junction bases with no gene match: 7. The CDR3 here is CASSPGQGTTGELFF. CDR3 bases: TGCGCCAGCAGCCCGGGACAGGGTACTACCGGGGAGCTGTTTTTT.

The chain couples TRBV6-5 to TRBJ2-7; 11 bases are shared with TRBD2. In germline, CDR1 is MNHEY, CDR2 SVGAGI. This CDR3 is 12 amino acids long. The J segment lost 13 bases and the V segment lost 6 bases, leaving 8 bases of the junction unmatched. CDR3 bases: TGTGCCAGCAGGCTGGGGACTAGCGGCTACTACTTC. It yields the protein CASRLGTSGYYF.

This clonotype was found a few times. This rearrangement joins TRBV27 to TRBJ1-2, with 10 nucleotides matching TRBD1. CDR1 MNHEY and CDR2 SMNVEV come from the germline V gene (reference sequence). CDR3 length: 13 amino acids. Trimming took 6 bases from V and 8 from J; bases not matched to a gene: 6. The CDR3 DNA reads as TGTGCCAGCAGACTCGACAGGGGGCACGGCTACACCTTC. This codes for CASRLDRGHGYTF.

Here the CDR3 reads CASSQEGGPGELFF. In DNA form, the CDR3 reads TGTGCCAGCAGCCAAGAGGGGGGACCCGGGGAGCTGTTTTTT. The chain has TRBV3-1 and TRBJ2-2, with TRBD2 as a possible D gene (6 bases). The V end was cut by 0 bases, the J end by 6 bases, with 8 bases between. The length of the CDR3 is 14 residues. Germline loops: CDR1 LGHDT, CDR2 YNNKEL (reference sequence).

This chain uses TRBV6-1 with TRBJ1-2; TRBD1 matches at 8 bases. Trimming at V came to 6 bases and at J to 8 bases, leaving 11 bases not matched to a gene. Germline loops: CDR1 MNHNS, CDR2 SASEGT. This CDR3 spans 14 amino acids. CDR3 in amino acids: CASSFSPGGGGYTF. CDR3 nucleotide sequence: TGTGCCAGCAGCTTTTCGCCAGGGGGCGGCGGCTACACCTTC.

V is TRBV7-9 and J is TRBJ1-2; tentative D call: TRBD1 (5 bases). CDR3 length equals 15 residues. Germline V gives CDR1 SEHNR, CDR2 FQNEAQ (reference sequence). The ends were cut back, 5 bases at V and 8 bases at J, with 21 bases in the middle. The CDR3 nucleotides read TGTGCCAGCAGCGTCAAGGGACCCCTCGGGTGGGGCTACACCTTC. Translating gives CASSVKGPLGWGYTF.

The chain joins TRBV3-1 to TRBJ1-2, with 9 bases matching TRBD1. Germline CDR1 LGHDT, CDR2 YNNKEL (reference sequence). V lost 3 bases and J lost 3; bases outside the gene matches: 2. The CDR3 is made up of 14 amino acids. The CDR3 sequence: CASSHRTGDYGYTF. The CDR3 DNA follows: TGTGCCAGCAGCCATCGGACAGGGGACTATGGCTACACCTTC.

This chain links TRBV15 with TRBJ2-7; TRBD1 agrees at 10 bases. V was clipped by 2 bases and J by 3 bases; unmatched bases: 4. The length of the CDR3 is 15 residues. CDR1 and CDR2 (germline): LNHNV, YYDKDF (reference sequence). CDR3 in DNA: TGTGCCACCAGCAGATCGCGGGACAGGGGCTACGAGCAGTACTTC. Translating gives CATSRSRDRGYEQYF.

Notes on this clonotype: The junction does not match germline at one end; this may be a read error. The genes are TRBV9 and TRBJ2-7; maybe TRBD2 (7 bases). Germline-derived CDR1 and CDR2 are SGDLS and YYNGEE. This CDR3 spans 13 amino acids. The CDR3 loop is CASSVVSGETSLF. The CDR3 DNA follows: TGTGCCAGCAGCGTAGTGTCAGGGGAGACTAGCTTGTTC.

The chain carries TRBV28 and TRBJ1-1, with TRBD1 identical over 9 bases. After removal of 5 bases from V and 6 bases from J, the junction contained 10 bases not matched to a gene. Per the germline V gene, CDR1 is MDHEN and CDR2 is SYDVKM. The CDR3 runs to 15 residues. This CDR3 is CASSIRDRVEPEAFF. In DNA, the CDR3 is TGTGCCAGCAGTATACGGGACAGGGTGGAACCTGAAGCTTTCTTT.

Here the CDR3 DNA reads TGTGCCACCAGTTCCGGGACAACTAACTATGGCTACACCTTC. Protein sequence: CATSSGTTNYGYTF. The chain links TRBV24-1 to TRBJ1-2; maybe TRBD1 (6 bases). This CDR3 is 14 amino acids long. V was clipped by 6 bases and J by 0 bases, with 10 bases between them. The germline V gene encodes CDR1 KGHDR and CDR2 SFDVKD.

This chain uses TRBV11-2 with TRBJ1-4, with a weak D call TRBD1 (6 bases). The CDR3 length is 14 residues. Deletions cut 3 bases from V and 6 bases from J, with 11 bases between. From germline, CDR1 is SGHAT and CDR2 FQNNGV. The CDR3 sequence is CASSFDPGDEKLFF. The CDR3 DNA reads as TGTGCCAGCAGCTTTGATCCAGGGGATGAAAAACTGTTTTTT.

The chain joins TRBV5-1 to TRBJ2-1; 12 bases line up with TRBD2. There are 20 residues in the CDR3. With V trimmed by 2 bases and J by 2 bases, 14 bases remained unmatched. The germline CDR1 and CDR2 sequences are SGHRS and YFSETQ. The CDR3 is CASSFPGASGRVYTYNEQFF. Here the CDR3 DNA reads TGCGCCAGCAGCTTCCCTGGGGCTAGCGGGAGGGTTTATACCTACAATGAGCAGTTCTTC.

Many counts were recorded for this clonotype. V and J are TRBV2 and TRBJ1-6; the D is unclear. The CDR3 spans 11 residues. Trimming took off 4 bases at V and 15 bases at J, with 10 bases between the two ends. Germline CDR1 and CDR2: SNHLY and FYNNEI. CDR3 in DNA: TGTGCCAGCAGTGGGGGTATGCTCCTCCACTTT. It codes for CASSGGMLLHF.

The chain links TRBV5-5 to TRBJ2-7; 8 bases agree with TRBD2. The length of the CDR3 is 15 residues. In germline, CDR1 is SGHKS, CDR2 YYEKEE (reference sequence). V lost 0 bases to trimming and J lost 7 bases; unmatched junction nucleotides: 9. CDR3 coding DNA: TGTGCCAGCAGCTTGGGCGGGGGGACCACGGTGGAGCAGTACTTC. It specifies CASSLGGGTTVEQYF.

In its sample, this clonotype was seen many times. The CDR3 region has the DNA TGTGCCAGCAGCTCTTACAGGGGTCCCAACAATGAGCAGTTCTTC. Translation: CASSSYRGPNNEQFF. V is TRBV7-2 and J is TRBJ2-1; 7 nucleotides line up with TRBD1. The CDR3 is 15 residues long. The V gene's germline CDR1 is SGHTA and CDR2 FQGNSA. J lost 5 bases, V lost 4 bases, and 8 bases had no gene match.

This clonotype has more than one count but fewer than ten. The chain uses TRBV4-1 and TRBJ2-3, with 9 bases that match TRBD2. The germline V gene has CDR1 MGHRA and CDR2 YSYEKL. This CDR3 is built from 15 residues. V was pared by 1 base and J by 5 bases, with 4 bases of the junction left unmatched. The CDR3 sequence is CASSQGSGGIDTQYF. The CDR3 DNA reads TGCGCCAGCAGCCAAGGAAGCGGGGGGATAGATACGCAGTATTTT.

The sample holds a few counts of this clonotype. The chain joins TRBV5-6 to TRBJ1-2; the match to TRBD1 covers 7 bases. The CDR3 covers 14 residues. Per germline, CDR1 SGHDT and CDR2 YYEEEE. J gave up 7 bases and V 2 bases, and 8 bases lay outside the gene matches. CDR3 protein: CASSLPNRGSGYTF. The CDR3 DNA sequence: TGTGCCAGCAGCTTACCCAACAGGGGAAGTGGCTACACCTTC.

This chain connects TRBV7-9 to TRBJ2-5; D gene unclear. The V gene's germline CDR1 is SEHNR and CDR2 FQNEAQ (reference sequence). This CDR3 is built from 16 residues. The V and J ends lost 0 bases and 5 bases respectively, with 16 bases between them. The CDR3 nucleotides are TGTGCCAGCAGCTTAGCTCCGGTAAAGGCCGGGGAGACCCAGTACTTC. This translates into CASSLAPVKAGETQYF.

This rearrangement joins TRBV29-1 to TRBJ2-5; D is perhaps TRBD2 (7 bases). Between the trimmed V and J ends, which lost 4 bases and 2 bases, there was a span of 11 bases. Germline CDR1 SQVTM, CDR2 ANQGSEA. The CDR3 has 13 residues. CDR3: CSVVGGVQETQYF. CDR3 sequence (DNA): TGCAGCGTTGTAGGGGGGGTACAAGAGACCCAGTACTTC.

This clonotype was detected only a few times. J is TRBJ2-1 and V is TRBV2, with 15 bases that match TRBD2. The CDR3 covers 15 residues. Losses at the gene ends were 6 bases for V and 7 bases for J; bases not matched to a gene: 4. The germline gives CDR1 SNHLY, CDR2 FYNNEI. The CDR3 loop reads CASRGTSGRRNEQFF. CDR3 DNA: TGTGCCAGCAGGGGGACTAGCGGGAGGAGGAATGAGCAGTTCTTC.

The genes are TRBV20-1 and TRBJ2-7; D unclear. The CDR3 is 11 residues long. Looked up from germline, CDR1 is DFQATT and CDR2 is SNEGSKA (reference sequence). V lost 6 bases to trimming and J lost 3 bases, with 9 bases between them. As DNA, the CDR3 is TGCAGTGCAACGGACGTCTACGAGCAGTACTTC. Its protein is CSATDVYEQYF.

Only a few counts were recorded for this clonotype. The V gene is TRBV9, the J gene TRBJ1-2; TRBD1 aligns across 8 bases. The ends lost 1 base at V and 4 bases at J; junction bases unmatched: 3. The CDR3 has 14 residues. In germline, CDR1 is SGDLS, CDR2 YYNGEE. DNA for the CDR3: TGTGCCAGCAGCGTAAGGACAGGGACCTATGGCTACACCTTC. Translation: CASSVRTGTYGYTF.

This clonotype was counted ten times or more. This rearrangement joins TRBV20-1 to TRBJ2-6; D call uncertain. With 4 bases removed from V and 2 bases from J, the gap between germline ends came to 9 bases. Germline V gene data show CDR1 as DFQATT and CDR2 as SNEGSKA (reference sequence). The CDR3 is 14 residues long. CDR3 residues: CSATQATGANVLTF. The CDR3 region has the DNA TGCAGTGCTACTCAAGCTACTGGGGCCAACGTCCTGACTTTC.

This sequence joins TRBV12-5 and TRBJ2-1, with D perhaps matching TRBD1 (5 bases). The CDR3 spans 15 residues. CDR1 is LGHNT, CDR2 FRNRAP, per germline. V was trimmed by 6 bases and J by 6 bases, leaving 18 bases between them. CDR3 nucleotide sequence: TGTGCTAGTGGAAAGACAGTTGGGATCCCCAATGAGCAGTTCTTC. Residues: CASGKTVGIPNEQFF.

This clonotype occurred many times. This sequence joins TRBV6-5 and TRBJ1-2; tentatively, D is TRBD1 (5 bases). CDR3 length: 14 residues. The V end was cut by 2 bases, the J end by 4 bases, with 11 bases between. The germline CDR1 and CDR2 sequences are MNHEY and SVGAGI. The CDR3 sequence: CASSYIAGIYGYTF. In DNA, the CDR3 is TGTGCCAGCAGTTACATCGCAGGGATCTATGGCTACACCTTC.

This clonotype was picked up one time. A much larger clone differs from this one at a single base, so this may be a read error. This rearrangement joins TRBV20-1 to TRBJ2-3, with 10 positions matching TRBD2. The CDR3 covers 14 residues. CDR1 and CDR2 (germline): DFQATT, SNEGSKA (reference sequence). CDR3 region: CTARLAGGPDTQYF. CDR3 DNA sequence: TGCACTGCTAGATTAGCGGGAGGCCCAGATACGCAGTATTTT.